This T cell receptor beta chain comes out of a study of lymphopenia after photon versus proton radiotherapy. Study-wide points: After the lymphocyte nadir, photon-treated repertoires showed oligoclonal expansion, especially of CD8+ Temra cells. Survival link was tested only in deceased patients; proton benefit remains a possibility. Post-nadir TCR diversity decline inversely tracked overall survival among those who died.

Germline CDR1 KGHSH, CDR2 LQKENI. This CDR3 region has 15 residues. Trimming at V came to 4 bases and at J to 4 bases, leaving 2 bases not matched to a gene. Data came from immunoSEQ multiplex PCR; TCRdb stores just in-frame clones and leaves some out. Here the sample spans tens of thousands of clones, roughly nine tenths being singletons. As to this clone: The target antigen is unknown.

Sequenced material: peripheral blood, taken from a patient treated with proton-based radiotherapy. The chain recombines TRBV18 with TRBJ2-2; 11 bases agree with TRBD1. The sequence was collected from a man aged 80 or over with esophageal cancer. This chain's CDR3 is CASSQDRGLTGELFF. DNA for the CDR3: TGTGCCAGCTCACAGGACAGGGGGCTCACCGGGGAGCTGTTTTTT.